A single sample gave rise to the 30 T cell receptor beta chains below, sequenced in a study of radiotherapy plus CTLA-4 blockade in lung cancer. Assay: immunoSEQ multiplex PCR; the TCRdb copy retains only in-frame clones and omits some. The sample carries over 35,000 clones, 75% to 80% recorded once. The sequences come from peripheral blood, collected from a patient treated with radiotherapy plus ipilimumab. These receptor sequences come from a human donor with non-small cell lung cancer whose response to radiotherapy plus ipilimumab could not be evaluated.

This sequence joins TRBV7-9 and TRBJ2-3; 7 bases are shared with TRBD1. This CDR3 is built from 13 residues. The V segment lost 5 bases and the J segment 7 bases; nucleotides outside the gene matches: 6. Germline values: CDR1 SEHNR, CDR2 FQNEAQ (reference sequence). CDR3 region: CASSLTGENTQYF. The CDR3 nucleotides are TGTGCCAGCAGCCTCACAGGGGAAAATACGCAGTATTTT.

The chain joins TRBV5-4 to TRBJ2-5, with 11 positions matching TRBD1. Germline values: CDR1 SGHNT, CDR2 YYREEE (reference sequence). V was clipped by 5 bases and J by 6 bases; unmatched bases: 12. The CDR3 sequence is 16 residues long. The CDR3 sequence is CASRLGTGGGGKTQYF. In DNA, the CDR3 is TGTGCCAGCAGACTCGGGACAGGGGGGGGCGGAAAGACCCAGTACTTC.

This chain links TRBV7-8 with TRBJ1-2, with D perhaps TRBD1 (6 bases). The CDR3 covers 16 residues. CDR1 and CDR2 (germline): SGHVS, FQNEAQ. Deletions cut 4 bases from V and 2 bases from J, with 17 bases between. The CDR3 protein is CASSSTRGQLNYGYTF. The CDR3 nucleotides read TGTGCCAGCAGCTCCACCAGAGGACAGCTAAACTATGGCTACACCTTC. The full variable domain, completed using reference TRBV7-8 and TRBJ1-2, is GAGVSQSPRYKVAKRGQDVALRCDPISGHVSLFWYQQALGQGPEFLTYFQNEAQLDKSGLPSDRFFAERPEGSVSTLKIQRTQQEDSAVYLCASSSTRGQLNYGYTFGSGTRLTVV.

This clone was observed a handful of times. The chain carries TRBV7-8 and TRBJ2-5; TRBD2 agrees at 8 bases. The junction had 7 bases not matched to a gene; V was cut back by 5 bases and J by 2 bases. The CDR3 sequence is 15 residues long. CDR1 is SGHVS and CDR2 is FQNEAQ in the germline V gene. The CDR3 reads CASSLSGGQQETQYF. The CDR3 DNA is TGTGCCAGCAGCCTCTCGGGGGGGCAACAAGAGACCCAGTACTTC. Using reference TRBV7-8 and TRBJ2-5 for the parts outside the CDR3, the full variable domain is GAGVSQSPRYKVAKRGQDVALRCDPISGHVSLFWYQQALGQGPEFLTYFQNEAQLDKSGLPSDRFFAERPEGSVSTLKIQRTQQEDSAVYLCASSLSGGQQETQYFGPGTRLLVL.

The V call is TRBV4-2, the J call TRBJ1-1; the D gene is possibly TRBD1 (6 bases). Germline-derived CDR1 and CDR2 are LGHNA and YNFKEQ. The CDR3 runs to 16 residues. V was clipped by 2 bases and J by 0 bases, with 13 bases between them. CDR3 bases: TGTGCCAGCAGCCAAACGGCCAGGGGCATGAACACTGAAGCTTTCTTT. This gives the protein CASSQTARGMNTEAFF.

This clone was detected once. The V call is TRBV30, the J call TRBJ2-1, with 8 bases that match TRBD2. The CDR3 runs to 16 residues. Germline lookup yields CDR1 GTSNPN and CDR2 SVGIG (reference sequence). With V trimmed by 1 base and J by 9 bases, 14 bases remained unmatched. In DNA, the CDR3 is TGTGCCTGGAGTGAGTTGATGCGGGGGGCGCGGGGTGAGCAGTTCTTC. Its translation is CAWSELMRGARGEQFF.

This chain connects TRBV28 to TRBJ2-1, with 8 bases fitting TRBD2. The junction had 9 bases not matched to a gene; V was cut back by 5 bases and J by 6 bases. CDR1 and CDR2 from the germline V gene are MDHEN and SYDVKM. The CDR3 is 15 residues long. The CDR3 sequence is CASSLITGTSNEQFF. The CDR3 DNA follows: TGTGCCAGCAGTCTCATCACCGGGACTAGCAATGAGCAGTTCTTC.

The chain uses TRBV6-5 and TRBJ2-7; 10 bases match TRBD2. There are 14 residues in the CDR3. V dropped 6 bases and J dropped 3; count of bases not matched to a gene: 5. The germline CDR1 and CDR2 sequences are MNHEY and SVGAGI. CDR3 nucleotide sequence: TGTGCCAGCAGGAAGCGGGAGGGCAGCTACGAGCAGTACTTC. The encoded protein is CASRKREGSYEQYF.

CDR3 protein: CASSSGYSYNEQFF. DNA for the CDR3: TGCGCCAGCAGCTCAGGATACTCCTACAATGAGCAGTTCTTC. This sequence joins TRBV4-3 and TRBJ2-1, with D unclear. Trimming removed 5 bases from V and 0 bases from J, with 8 bases in between. CDR1 and CDR2 from the germline V gene are LGHNA and YSLEER. The CDR3 totals 14 residues.

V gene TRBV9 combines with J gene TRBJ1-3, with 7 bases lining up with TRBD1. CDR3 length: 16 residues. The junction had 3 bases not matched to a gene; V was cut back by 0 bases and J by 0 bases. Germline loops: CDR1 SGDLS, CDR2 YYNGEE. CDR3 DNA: TGTGCCAGCAGCGTAGCTGGACAGGTCTCTGGAAACACCATATATTTT. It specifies CASSVAGQVSGNTIYF.

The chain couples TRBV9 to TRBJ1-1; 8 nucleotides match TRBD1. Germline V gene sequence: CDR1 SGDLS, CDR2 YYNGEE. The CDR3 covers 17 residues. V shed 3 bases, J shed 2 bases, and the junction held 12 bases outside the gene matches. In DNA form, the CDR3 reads TGTGCCAGCAGCGCTCGACAGGGGTCTAATTTTAACACTGAAGCTTTCTTT. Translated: CASSARQGSNFNTEAFF.

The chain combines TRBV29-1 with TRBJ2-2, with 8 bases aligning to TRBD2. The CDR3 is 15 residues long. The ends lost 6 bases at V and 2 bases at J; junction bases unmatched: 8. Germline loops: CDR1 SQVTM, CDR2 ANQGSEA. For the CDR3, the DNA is TGCAGCGTCGTTAGCGGGGCCCGAAACACCGGGGAGCTGTTTTTT. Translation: CSVVSGARNTGELFF.

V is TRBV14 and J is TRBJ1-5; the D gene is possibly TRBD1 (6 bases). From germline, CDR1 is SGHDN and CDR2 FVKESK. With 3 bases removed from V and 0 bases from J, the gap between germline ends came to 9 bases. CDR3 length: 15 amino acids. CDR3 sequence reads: CASSHRQDSNQPQHF. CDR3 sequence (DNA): TGTGCCAGCAGCCACAGACAGGATAGCAATCAGCCCCAGCATTTT.

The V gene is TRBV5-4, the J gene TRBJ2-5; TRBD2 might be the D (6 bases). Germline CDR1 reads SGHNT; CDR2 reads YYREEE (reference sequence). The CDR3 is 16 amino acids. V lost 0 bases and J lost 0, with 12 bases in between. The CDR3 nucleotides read TGTGCCAGCAGCTTGGAAGCGGCGGGGTACCAAGAGACCCAGTACTTC. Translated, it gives CASSLEAAGYQETQYF.

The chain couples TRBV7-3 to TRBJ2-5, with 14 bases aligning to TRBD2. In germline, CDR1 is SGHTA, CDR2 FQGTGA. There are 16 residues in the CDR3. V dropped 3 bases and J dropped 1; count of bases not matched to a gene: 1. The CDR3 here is CASSFGLAGGQETQYF. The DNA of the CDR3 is TGTGCCAGCAGCTTCGGACTAGCGGGGGGCCAAGAGACCCAGTACTTC.

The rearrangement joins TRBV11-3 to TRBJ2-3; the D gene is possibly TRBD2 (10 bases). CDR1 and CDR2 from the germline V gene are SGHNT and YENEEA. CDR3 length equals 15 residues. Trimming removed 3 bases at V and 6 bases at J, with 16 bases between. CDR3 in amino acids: CASSFTSGTGDTQYF. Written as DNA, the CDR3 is TGTGCCAGCAGCTTCACTAGCGGGACAGGGGATACGCAGTATTTT.

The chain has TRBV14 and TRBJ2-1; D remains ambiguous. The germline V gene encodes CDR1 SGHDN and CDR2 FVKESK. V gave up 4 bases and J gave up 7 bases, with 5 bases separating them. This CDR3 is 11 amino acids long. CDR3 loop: CASSLQNEQFF. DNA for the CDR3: TGTGCCAGCAGCCTACAAAATGAGCAGTTCTTC.

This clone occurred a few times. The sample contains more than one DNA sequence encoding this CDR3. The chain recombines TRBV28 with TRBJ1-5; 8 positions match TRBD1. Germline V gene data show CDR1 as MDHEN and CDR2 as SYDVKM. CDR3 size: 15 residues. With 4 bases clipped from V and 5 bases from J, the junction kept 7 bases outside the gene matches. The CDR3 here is CASSSSGTGYQPQHF. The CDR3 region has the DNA TGTGCCAGCAGTTCATCCGGGACAGGTTATCAGCCCCAGCATTTT.

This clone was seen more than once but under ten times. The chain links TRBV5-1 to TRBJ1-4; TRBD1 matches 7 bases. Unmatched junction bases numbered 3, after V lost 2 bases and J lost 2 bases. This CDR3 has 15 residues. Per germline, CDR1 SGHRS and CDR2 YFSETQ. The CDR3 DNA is TGCGCCAGCAGCTTTGTACAGGGGACTAATGAAAAACTGTTTTTT. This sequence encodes CASSFVQGTNEKLFF.

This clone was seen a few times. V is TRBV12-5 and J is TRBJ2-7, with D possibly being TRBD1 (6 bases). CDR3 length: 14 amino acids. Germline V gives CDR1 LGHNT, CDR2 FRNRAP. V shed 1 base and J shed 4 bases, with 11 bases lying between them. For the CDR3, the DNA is TGTGCTAGTGGTTTGGACAGGGTACAATACGAGCAGTACTTC. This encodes CASGLDRVQYEQYF. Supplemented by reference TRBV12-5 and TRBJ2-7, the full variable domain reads DARVTQTPRHKVTEMGQEVTMRCQPILGHNTVFWYRQTMMQGLELLAYFRNRAPLDDSGMPKDRFSAEMPDATLATLKIQPSEPRDSAVYFCASGLDRVQYEQYFGPGTRLTVT.

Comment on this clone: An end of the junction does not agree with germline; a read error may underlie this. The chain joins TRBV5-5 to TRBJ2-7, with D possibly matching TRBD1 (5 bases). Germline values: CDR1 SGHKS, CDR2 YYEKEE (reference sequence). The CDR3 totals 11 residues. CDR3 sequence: CASSLDGAGFF. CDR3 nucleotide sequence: TGTGCCAGCAGCTTGGATGGGGCAGGTTTCTTC.

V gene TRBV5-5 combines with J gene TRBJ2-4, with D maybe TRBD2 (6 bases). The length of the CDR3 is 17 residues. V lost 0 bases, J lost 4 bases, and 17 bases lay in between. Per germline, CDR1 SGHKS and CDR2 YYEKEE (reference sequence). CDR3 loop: CASSLAWDRRGKNIQYF. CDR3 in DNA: TGTGCCAGCAGCTTGGCCTGGGACCGCCGGGGGAAAAACATTCAGTACTTC.

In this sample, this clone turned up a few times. The CDR3 DNA reads as TGCGCCAGCAGCTCGTATGAGGGCTACACCTTC. Encoded protein: CASSSYEGYTF. The chain links TRBV5-1 to TRBJ1-2; no definite D call. The CDR3 consists of 11 residues. Germline values: CDR1 SGHRS, CDR2 YFSETQ. The V end was cut by 3 bases, the J end by 8 bases, with 8 bases between. Filled out from reference TRBV5-1 and TRBJ1-2, the complete variable domain reads KAGVTQTPRYLIKTRGQQVTLSCSPISGHRSVSWYQQTPGQGLQFLFEYFSETQRNKGNFPGRFSGRQFSNSRSEMNVSTLELGDSALYLCASSSYEGYTFGSGTRLTVV.

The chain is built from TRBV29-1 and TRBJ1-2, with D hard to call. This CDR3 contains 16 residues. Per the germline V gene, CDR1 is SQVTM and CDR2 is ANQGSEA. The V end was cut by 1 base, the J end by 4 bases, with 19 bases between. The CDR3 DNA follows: TGCAGCGTTGAAGCCCCCCGAATGGGCGCTTTCTATGGCTACACCTTC. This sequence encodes CSVEAPRMGAFYGYTF.

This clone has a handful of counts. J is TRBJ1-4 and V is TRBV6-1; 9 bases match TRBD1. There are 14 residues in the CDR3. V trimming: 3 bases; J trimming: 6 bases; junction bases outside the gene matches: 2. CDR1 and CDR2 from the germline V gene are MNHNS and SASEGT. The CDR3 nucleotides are TGTGCCAGCAGTGATACAGGGGGCGATGAAAAACTGTTTTTT. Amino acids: CASSDTGGDEKLFF.

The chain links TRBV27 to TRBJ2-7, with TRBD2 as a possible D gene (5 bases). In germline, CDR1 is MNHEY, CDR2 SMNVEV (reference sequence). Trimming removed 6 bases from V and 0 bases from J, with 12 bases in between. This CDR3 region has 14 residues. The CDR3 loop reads CASRPRGPSYEQYF. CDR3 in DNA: TGTGCCAGCAGGCCCCGCGGGCCCTCCTACGAGCAGTACTTC.

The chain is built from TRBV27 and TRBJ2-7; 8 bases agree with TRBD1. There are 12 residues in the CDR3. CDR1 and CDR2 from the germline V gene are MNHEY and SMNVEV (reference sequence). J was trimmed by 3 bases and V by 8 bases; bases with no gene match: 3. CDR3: CASGTGFYEQYF. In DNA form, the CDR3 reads TGTGCCAGCGGGACAGGATTCTACGAGCAGTACTTC.

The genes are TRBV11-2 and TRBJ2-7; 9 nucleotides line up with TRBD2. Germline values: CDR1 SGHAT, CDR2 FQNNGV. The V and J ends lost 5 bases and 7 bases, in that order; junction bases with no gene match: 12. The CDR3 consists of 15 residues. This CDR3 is CASSRRASGTLEQYF. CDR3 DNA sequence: TGTGCCAGCAGCCGGAGGGCTAGCGGGACCCTAGAGCAGTACTTC.

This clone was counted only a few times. Written as DNA, the CDR3 is TGTGCCAGCAGCCCGGGGGGACTAGCGGGGACAGATACGCAGTATTTT. As protein: CASSPGGLAGTDTQYF. The rearrangement joins TRBV5-5 to TRBJ2-3; 13 nucleotides match TRBD2. The CDR3 covers 16 residues. V lost 4 bases, J lost 3 bases, and 5 bases stayed unmatched. In germline, CDR1 is SGHKS, CDR2 YYEKEE (reference sequence).

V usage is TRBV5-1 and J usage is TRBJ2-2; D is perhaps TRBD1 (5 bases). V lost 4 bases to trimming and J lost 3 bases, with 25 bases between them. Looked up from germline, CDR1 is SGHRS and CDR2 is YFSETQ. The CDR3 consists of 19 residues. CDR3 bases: TGCGCCAGCAGCCATCTGACAGACGTGCCCCTTCTATACACCGGGGAGCTGTTTTTT. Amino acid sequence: CASSHLTDVPLLYTGELFF.